This T cell receptor beta chain is from a study of blood T cell repertoires in COVID-19. Background on the study: The United States, Italy and Spain provided the acute and convalescent COVID-19 samples. Sample material is recorded as cDNA or gDNA derived from T cells, B-cell-depleted T cells, or PBMCs.

Original methodology: Using reference gene primer amplification, nucleated cell counts were estimated. TCRdb's table, derived via immunoSEQ multiplex PCR, lists solely in-frame clones and lacks some. That table is the source of V, J and clone size, and D and trimming were worked out from the DNA. The repertoire holds 150,000 to 200,000 clones, 80% to 90% seen once, with roughly 2% in the top ten. With 5 bases clipped from V and 4 bases from J, the junction kept 1 base outside the gene matches. This CDR3 comprises 12 residues. Germline CDR1 reads MNHEY; CDR2 reads SVGEGT. This sequence originates from a man younger than 30 who had recovered from COVID-19. The rearrangement joins TRBV6-2 or TRBV6-3 to TRBJ2-5; 7 nucleotides match TRBD2. The sequenced sample was peripheral blood. CDR3 nucleotide sequence: TGTGCCAGCAGTCCGGGAGGAGAGACCCAGTACTTC. Its translation: CASSPGGETQYF.